This T cell receptor (beta chain) was recovered during a study of T-cell reconstitution after alpha-beta-depleted transplantation in children. Unique molecular identifiers were built into the TCRbeta library. TCRdb reanalysed the PCR reads using MiXCR and keeps one entry per CDR3 protein. The sample records 440,000 or so distinct CDR3 sequences, roughly 44% being singletons. The origin of this receptor is a girl aged 2-10 years with aplastic anemia, due to receive a stem cell transplant. Material: PBMCs, obtained before TCRalphabeta/CD19-depleted stem cell transplant.

The CDR3 DNA is TGCAGCGTTGAGGTTAGCGGACAAGAGACCCAGTACTTC. Translation: CSVEVSGQETQYF. The V call is TRBV29-1, the J call TRBJ2-5, with D possibly TRBD2 on 6 matching bases. Germline CDR1 reads SQVTM; CDR2 reads ANQGSEA. CDR3 length: 13 residues. V lost 3 bases and J 2 bases, leaving 10 bases between the germline ends.